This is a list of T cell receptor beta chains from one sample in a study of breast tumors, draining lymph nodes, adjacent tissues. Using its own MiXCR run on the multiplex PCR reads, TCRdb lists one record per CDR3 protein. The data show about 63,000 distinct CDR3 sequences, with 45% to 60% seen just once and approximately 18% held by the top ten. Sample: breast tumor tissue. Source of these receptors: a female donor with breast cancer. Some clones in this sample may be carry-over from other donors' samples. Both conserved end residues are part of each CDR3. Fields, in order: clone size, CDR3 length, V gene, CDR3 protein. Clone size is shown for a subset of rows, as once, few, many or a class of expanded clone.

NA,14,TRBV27,CASSRQGWGYEQYF
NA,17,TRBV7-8,CASGRTNPGTVYNEQFF
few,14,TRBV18,CASSPRQENYGCTF
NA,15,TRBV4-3,CASSQLTSGGVEQYF
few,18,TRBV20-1,CSASSSDRAVGTYNEQFF
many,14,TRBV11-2,CASSPSTSTDTQYF
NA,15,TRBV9,CASSVGTVYTDTQYF
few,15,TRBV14,CASSFSGTGNYGYTF
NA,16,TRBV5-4,CASSSSGRAFYNEQFF
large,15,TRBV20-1,CSARDPGQIYNEQFF
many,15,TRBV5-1,CASSLRADSYNEQFF
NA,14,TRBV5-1,CASSLGGNNQPQHF
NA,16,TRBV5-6,CASSLLVDRGNEKLFF
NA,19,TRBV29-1,CSVDSGYGTGWRNTGELFF
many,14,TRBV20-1,CSAPEMQTNEKLFF
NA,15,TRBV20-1,CSARKAGTVNSPLHF